The text below deals with one T cell receptor (beta chain). It has no known antigen specificity. The sample holds no much larger clone one base away, and base qualities are not on file. This sample stems from a study of blood T cells in healthy people across ages (dated by TCRdb to about 2015). Regarding the complete study: In model experiments, roughly one uniquely barcoded TCR beta cDNA molecule per two T cells was captured by template switching. The study measured age-related changes in TCR beta repertoire diversity using deep sequencing normalized with unique cDNA molecular identifiers. Four age groups were formed from the donors: young (average around 15 years), middle-aged (just under 40), aged (about 62) and long-lived (around 82). Donors of different ages were randomly distributed across sequencing lanes to avoid experimental bias. Using the same blood draw, the study looked at two additional independent replicas of 1 million unique cDNA reads for two donors, one aged 18 to 29 and the other aged 80 or older.

Library prep was done by 5' RACE. Sequenced on an Illumina HiSeq 2500. The second PCR ran for roughly 6 to 11 cycles and used a J-beta primer mix along with a sample-barcoded 5' primer. Each TCR beta cDNA molecule received a unique molecular identifier from a template-switch 5' adaptor carrying 12 random nucleotides. Each sample yielded at least 3 million CDR3-containing paired-end reads. First-strand cDNA was synthesized from all RNA with the Mint cDNA synthesis kit, primed by a TRBC-specific oligonucleotide. All cDNA was treated with uracil-DNA glycosylase and then went through a first 18-cycle PCR with the universal primers M1SS and BC2_uni_R. As for how the authors treated the data: For normalization, 1 million high-quality reads were randomly selected from each sample, with every read carrying a distinct molecular identifier. Reads sharing molecular identifiers were discarded rather than binned into consensus sequences. MiTCR, set to a Q25 quality threshold and the strictest error-elimination algorithm, was used for CDR3 identification, clonotype clustering and error correction. Lower-bound total TCR beta diversity was estimated with a nonparametric unseen species model using Euler transformation. Clones were called with MiXCR by TCRdb after fastp trimmed the public reads at Q25, and only in-frame beta chains were retained. Duplicate CDR3 protein sequences are folded into a single record with the most common DNA and genes. TCRdb, not the authors, supplied the V and J calls. The sample has over a million distinct CDR3 sequences on record, about 40% of them singletons. Jointly, the top ten make up under 8% of the sample.

Results and caveats for the whole study, not just this receptor: There was a strong correlation between observed TCR beta diversity and the percentage of naive T cells measured by flow cytometry. The CMV infection status of donors was not known, potentially confounding age-related changes in expanded clonotypes. As age increased, observed TCR beta diversity per million T cells dropped in a roughly linear way, and a significant reduction was already evident by age about 36. The long-lived group showed more naive CD4+ T cells, fewer expanded clones and increased TCR diversity than the aged group, suggesting age selection. Estimates of total diversity based on one million sequenced T cells were considered lower bounds and underestimates. Since profiling was done on bulk unsorted PBMCs, naive and antigen-experienced compartments could not be conclusively compared.

V gives up 5 bases and J gives up 4 bases, and the segment between their germline ends measures 21 bases. From a lookup of the germline V gene (reference sequence), CDR1 and CDR2 are LGHDT and YNNKEL. The CDR3 holds 16 amino acids from the cysteine to the phenylalanine. The retained sequence is limited to the CDR3, 48 bases, with the frame set at the first base. Donors were 30 to 45 systemically healthy Caucasian individuals from Russia aged roughly 6 to 90 years. Each donor gave ten milliliters of peripheral blood, drawn into EDTA-treated Vacutainer tubes. Ficoll-Paque density-gradient centrifugation was used to isolate PBMCs, with at least 6.5 million per sample. Trizol reagent was used to extract total RNA from the PBMCs, yielding at least 6 micrograms per sample. For every donor, flow cytometry on a PBMC aliquot measured the percentage of naive CD45RAhigh/CD27high T cells.

Material for sequencing was blood. Recombination linked TRBV3-1 to TRBJ2-7; the D gene is perhaps TRBD2, on 6 matching bases. The receptor's source is a woman under 30 in good health. This receptor has the CDR3 CASSSQRRDFHYEQYF. The nucleotide sequence is TGTGCCAGCAGCTCCCAAAGACGGGACTTCCATTACGAGCAGTACTTC.